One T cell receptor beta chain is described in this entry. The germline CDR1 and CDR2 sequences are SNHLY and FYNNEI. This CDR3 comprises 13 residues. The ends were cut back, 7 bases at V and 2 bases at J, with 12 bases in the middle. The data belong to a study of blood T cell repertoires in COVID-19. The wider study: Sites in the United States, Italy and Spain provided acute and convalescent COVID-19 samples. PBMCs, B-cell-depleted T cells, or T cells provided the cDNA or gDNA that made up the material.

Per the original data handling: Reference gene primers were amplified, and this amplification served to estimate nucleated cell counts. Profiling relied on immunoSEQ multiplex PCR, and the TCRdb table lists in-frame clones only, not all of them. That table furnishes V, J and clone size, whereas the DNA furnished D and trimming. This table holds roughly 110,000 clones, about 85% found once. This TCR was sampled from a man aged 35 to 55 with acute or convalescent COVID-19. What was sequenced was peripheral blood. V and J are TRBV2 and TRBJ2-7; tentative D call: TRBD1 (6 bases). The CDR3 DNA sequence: TGTGCCAGCACCCGACAGGCGACCTACGAGCAGTACTTC. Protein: CASTRQATYEQYF. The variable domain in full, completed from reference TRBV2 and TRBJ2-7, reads EPEVTQTPSHQVTQMGQEVILRCVPISNHLYFYWYRQILGQKVEFLVSFYNNEISEKSEIFDDQFSVERPDGSNFTLKIRSTKLEDSAMYFCASTRQATYEQYFGPGTRLTVT.